This T cell receptor (beta chain) was observed in a study of shared clonotypes between healthy human individuals (dated by TCRdb to between 2020 and 2021). As for the study more broadly: The cohort comprised a couple of women and a few men aged 18 to 49 years. Blood TCR repertoires of roughly five healthy adults were deeply sequenced to estimate repertoire size and the extent of clonotype sharing between individuals. To increase sequencing depth and limit assay-specific biases, different laboratories used diverse techniques to prepare libraries and sequence TCR repertoires. Each donor's leukapheresis produced roughly between roughly 0.85 and 10 billion PBMCs. Points the paper makes about the study in general: The genetic and exposure-history diversity represented was limited by the small number of donors. Pairwise subsampling indicated that sequencing depth was expected to affect the degree of clonotype sharing among donors. Sampling was limited to blood, and TCR repertoires in tissue likely differ from TCR repertoires in blood.

Using the deep immunoSEQ assay, TCR CDR3 regions were amplified from genomic DNA by multiplex PCR. For each cell subset, the extracted genomic DNA was distributed evenly across all wells of several immunoSEQ 96-well plates, and each plate served as one replicate. Each replicate PCR for unsorted PBMC received about 0.3 ug genomic DNA, equal to about 30,000 T cell genomes. Genomic DNA from unsorted PBMC was sequenced over ten immunoSEQ deep assay plates. The purified libraries were quantified using a Qubit 3.0 fluorometer, sized with a Bioanalyzer 2100, and then quantified again using the KAPA Library Quantification kit. A separate single-read 150-cycle Illumina NextSeq 550 flow cell was used to sequence each immunoSEQ 96-well plate. Regarding the original processing steps: Because the immunoSEQ output held only junctional sequences and lacked quality scores, the filtering could not match the filtering applied to full-length reads. To assign V/J genes and CDR3, sequences were annotated against IMGT germline references using PyIR, a Python wrapper for IgBLAST v1.9. Reads with weak V/J assignments (E-value above 1e-6), missing CDR3, stop codons, out-of-frame junctions, or ambiguous translated residues were removed. V3J clonotypes were defined by identical inferred V gene, J gene, and CDR3 amino acid sequence. Percentage overlap between repertoires was computed as shared unique clonotypes divided by the size of the smaller repertoire. Repertoire richness was assessed with RTK rarefaction, the Chao1 estimator, and Recon v2.1 estimates of unobserved clonotypes. Sourced from immuneACCESS, this table was stored by TCRdb with only in-frame sequences that have V and J called. A share of the clones is absent; for the studies checked, an unresolved V gene accounts for under half, and the remainder has no known explanation. V, J and clone size are those of that table, while D and trimming were read from the DNA. For this sample the table gives about half a million clones, of which roughly 83% were detected only once. The top ten clonotypes cover 13% of the sample.

The donors were healthy, HIV-negative adults who had no recently reported acute infections or vaccinations. All donors were Caucasian adults living in Nashville, Tennessee, USA. For unsorted samples, tens of millions of PBMCs were counted and genomic DNA was extracted with the QIAamp DNA Blood Mini kit. After blood collection by leukapheresis, PBMCs were isolated using Ficoll-Histopaque density gradient centrifugation and then cryopreserved in the vapor phase of liquid nitrogen. Comments on this clone: The specificity of this receptor is unknown. Per-base quality was not reported, and no clone a single base away is much larger than it.

The germline V gene encodes CDR1 SGHAT and CDR2 FQNNGV. The germline V end is reduced by 5 bases and the J end by 4 bases; junction bases left unmatched: 10. Counted from cysteine to phenylalanine, this CDR3 has 15 amino acids. Only CDR3 DNA remains: 45 bases, in frame from the first base. Sequencing was carried out using PBMCs. The TCR was taken from a woman aged 40 to 50 in good health. Some clones in this sample may be carry-over from other donors' samples. Recombination linked TRBV11-2 to TRBJ2-7, with TRBD2 matching 8 junction bases. The nucleotides are TGTGCCAGCAGCCCGGGGGGGGCCCTTAGGTACGAGCAGTACTTC. It encodes CASSPGGALRYEQYF.